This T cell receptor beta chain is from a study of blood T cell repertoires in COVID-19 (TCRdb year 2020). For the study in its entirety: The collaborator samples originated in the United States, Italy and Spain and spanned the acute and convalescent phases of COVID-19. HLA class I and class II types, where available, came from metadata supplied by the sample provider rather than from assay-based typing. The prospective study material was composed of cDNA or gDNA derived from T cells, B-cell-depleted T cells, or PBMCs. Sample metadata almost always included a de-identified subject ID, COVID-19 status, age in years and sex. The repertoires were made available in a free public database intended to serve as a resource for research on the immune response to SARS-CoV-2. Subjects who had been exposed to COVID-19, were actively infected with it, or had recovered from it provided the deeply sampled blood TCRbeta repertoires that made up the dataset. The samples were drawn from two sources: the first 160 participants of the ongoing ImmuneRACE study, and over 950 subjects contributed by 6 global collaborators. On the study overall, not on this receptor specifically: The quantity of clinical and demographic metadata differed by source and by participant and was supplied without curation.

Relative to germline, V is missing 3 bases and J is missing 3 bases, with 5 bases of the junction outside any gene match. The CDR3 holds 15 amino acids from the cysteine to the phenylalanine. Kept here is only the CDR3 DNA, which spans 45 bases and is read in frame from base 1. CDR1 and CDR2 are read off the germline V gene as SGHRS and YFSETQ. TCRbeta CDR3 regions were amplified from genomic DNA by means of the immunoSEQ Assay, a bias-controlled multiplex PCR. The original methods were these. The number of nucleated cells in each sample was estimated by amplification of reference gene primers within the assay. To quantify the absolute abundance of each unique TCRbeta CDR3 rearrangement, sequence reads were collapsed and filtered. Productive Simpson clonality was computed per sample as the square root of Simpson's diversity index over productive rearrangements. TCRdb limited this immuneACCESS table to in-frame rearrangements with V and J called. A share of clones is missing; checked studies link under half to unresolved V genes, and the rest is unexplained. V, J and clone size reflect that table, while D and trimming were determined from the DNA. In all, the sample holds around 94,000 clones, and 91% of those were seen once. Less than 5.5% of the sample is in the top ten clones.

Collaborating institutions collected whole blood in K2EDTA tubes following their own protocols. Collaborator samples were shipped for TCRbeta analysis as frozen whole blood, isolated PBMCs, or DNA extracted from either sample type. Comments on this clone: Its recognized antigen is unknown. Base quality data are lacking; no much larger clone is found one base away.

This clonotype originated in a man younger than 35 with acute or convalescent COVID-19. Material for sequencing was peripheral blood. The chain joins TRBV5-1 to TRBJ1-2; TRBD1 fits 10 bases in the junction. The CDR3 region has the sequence CASSSYGTGDYGYTF. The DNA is TGCGCCAGCAGCTCGTACGGGACAGGGGACTATGGCTACACCTTC.